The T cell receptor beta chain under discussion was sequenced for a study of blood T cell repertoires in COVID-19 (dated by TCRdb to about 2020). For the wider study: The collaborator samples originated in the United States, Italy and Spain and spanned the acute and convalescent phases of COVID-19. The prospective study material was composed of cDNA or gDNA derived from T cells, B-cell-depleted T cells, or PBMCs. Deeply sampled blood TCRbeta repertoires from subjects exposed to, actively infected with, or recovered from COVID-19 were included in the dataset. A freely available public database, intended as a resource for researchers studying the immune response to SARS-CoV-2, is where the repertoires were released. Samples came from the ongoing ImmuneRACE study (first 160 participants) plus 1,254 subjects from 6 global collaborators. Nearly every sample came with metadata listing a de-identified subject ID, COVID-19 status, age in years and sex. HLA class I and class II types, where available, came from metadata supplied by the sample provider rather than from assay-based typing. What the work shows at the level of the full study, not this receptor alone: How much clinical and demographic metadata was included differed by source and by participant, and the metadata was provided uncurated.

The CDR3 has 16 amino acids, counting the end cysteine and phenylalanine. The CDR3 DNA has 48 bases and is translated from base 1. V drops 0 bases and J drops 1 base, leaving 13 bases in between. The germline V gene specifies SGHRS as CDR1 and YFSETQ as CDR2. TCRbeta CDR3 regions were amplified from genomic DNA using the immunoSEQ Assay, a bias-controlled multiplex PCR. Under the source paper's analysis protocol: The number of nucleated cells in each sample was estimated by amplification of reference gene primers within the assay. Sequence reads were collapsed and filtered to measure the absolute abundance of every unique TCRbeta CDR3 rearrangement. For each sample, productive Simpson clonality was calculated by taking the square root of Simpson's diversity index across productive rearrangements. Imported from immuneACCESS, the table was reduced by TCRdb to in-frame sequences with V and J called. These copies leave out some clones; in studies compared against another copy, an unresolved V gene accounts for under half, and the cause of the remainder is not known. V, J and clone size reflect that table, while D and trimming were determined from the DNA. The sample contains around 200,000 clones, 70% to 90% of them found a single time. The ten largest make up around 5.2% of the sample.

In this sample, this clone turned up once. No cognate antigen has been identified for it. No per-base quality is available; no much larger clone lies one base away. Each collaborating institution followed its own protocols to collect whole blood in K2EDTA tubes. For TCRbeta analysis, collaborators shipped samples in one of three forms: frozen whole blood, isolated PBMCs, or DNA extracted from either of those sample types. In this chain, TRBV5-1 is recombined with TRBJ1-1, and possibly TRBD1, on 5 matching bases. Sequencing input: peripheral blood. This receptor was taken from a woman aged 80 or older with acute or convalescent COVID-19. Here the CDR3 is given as CASSLEGAGANTEAFF. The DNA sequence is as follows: TGCGCCAGCAGCTTGGAAGGGGCTGGAGCGAACACTGAAGCTTTCTTT.